The 8 T cell receptor beta chains given below trace back to one sample, sequenced in a study of T-cell memory formation after mild COVID-19. MiXCR, applied by TCRdb to the 5' RACE reads, yields one record per CDR3 protein. The table lists more than 300,000 distinct CDR3 sequences, approximately 15% of them singletons, with about 20% in the top ten. The sample consisted of PBMCs or a T cell subset sorted from them (not recorded which). The receptors originated from a man aged 18 to 29 who had mild COVID-19 (a few samples of this study predate the infection). Cell type and time point are not known.

This clonotype came up a few times. The chain couples TRBV12-3 or TRBV12-4 to TRBJ2-5; 8 nucleotides match TRBD1. V dropped 5 bases and J dropped 5; count of bases not matched to a gene: 7. This CDR3 is 14 amino acids long. The DNA of the CDR3 is TGTGCCAGCAGTCCGAGGACAGGGACGGAGACCCAGTACTTC. Its protein is CASSPRTGTETQYF.

The chain uses TRBV5-4 and TRBJ2-7; D remains unclear. V was trimmed by 0 bases and J by 5 bases, leaving 9 bases between them. CDR1 and CDR2 from the germline V gene are SGHNT and YYREEE (reference sequence). CDR3 size: 13 residues. The CDR3, as DNA: TGTGCCAGCAGCTTGGCAGGTTCGGACGAGCAGTACGTC. Translation gives CASSLAGSDEQYV.

J is TRBJ1-6 and V is TRBV25-1; 7 positions agree with TRBD1. Germline V gene lookup returns CDR1 MGHDK and CDR2 SYGVNS. V was clipped by 6 bases and J by 10 bases; unmatched bases: 6. The CDR3 spans 13 residues. In nucleotides, the CDR3 is TGTGCCAGCAGGCCGACAGGGTACTCACCCCTCCACTTT. Translation gives CASRPTGYSPLHF.

The V and J genes are TRBV7-3 and TRBJ2-7, with D possibly matching TRBD1 (6 bases). V dropped 5 bases and J dropped 7 bases, with 15 bases sitting between them. The CDR3 has 13 residues. In germline, CDR1 is SGHTA, CDR2 FQGTGA. The chain's CDR3 is CASSPIRGQEQYF. CDR3 sequence (DNA): TGTGCCAGCAGCCCGATCCGAGGACAGGAGCAGTACTTC.

This clonotype occurred a few times. The CDR3 DNA is TGCGCCAGCAGCCAAGCACACGGACAGCCCCAGCATTTT. It codes for CASSQAHGQPQHF. V and J are TRBV4-3 and TRBJ1-5; D gene unclear. Between the trimmed V and J ends, which lost 1 base and 7 bases, there was a span of 8 bases. CDR3 size: 13 residues. Germline-derived CDR1 and CDR2 are LGHNA and YSLEER.

This sequence joins TRBV11-2 and TRBJ1-2; 7 nucleotides match TRBD1. V dropped 5 bases and J dropped 12; count of bases not matched to a gene: 15. The germline V gene has CDR1 SGHAT and CDR2 FQNNGV. The CDR3 spans 14 residues. DNA of the CDR3: TGTGCCAGCAGCCGCGGGACAGCTCCCGGCTATCACACCTTC. This translates into CASSRGTAPGYHTF.

This clonotype was counted ten times or more. The gene calls are TRBV7-6 and TRBJ2-1; no definite D call. CDR3 size: 13 residues. V lost 5 bases, J lost 3 bases, and 8 bases lay in between. Germline V gene data show CDR1 as SGHVS and CDR2 as FNYEAQ. The CDR3 is CASSPPLYNEQFF. The CDR3 DNA sequence: TGTGCCAGCAGCCCTCCCCTCTACAATGAGCAGTTCTTC. The entire variable domain, with the rest obtained from reference TRBV7-6 and TRBJ2-1, is as follows: GAGVSQSPRYKVTKRGQDVALRCDPISGHVSLYWYRQALGQGPEFLTYFNYEAQQDKSGLPNDRFSAERPEGSISTLTIQRTEQRDSAMYRCASSPPLYNEQFFGPGTRLTVL.

The chain couples TRBV7-9 to TRBJ1-5, with a tentative D call TRBD1 (5 bases). Germline assignment: CDR1 SEHNR and CDR2 FQNEAQ (reference sequence). CDR3 length equals 16 residues. Trimming left V 0 bases short and J 1 base short, with 10 bases between. The CDR3 nucleotides read TGTGCCAGCAGCTTAGCCGTGCAGGGCAGCAATCAGCCCCAGCATTTT. This gives the protein CASSLAVQGSNQPQHF.